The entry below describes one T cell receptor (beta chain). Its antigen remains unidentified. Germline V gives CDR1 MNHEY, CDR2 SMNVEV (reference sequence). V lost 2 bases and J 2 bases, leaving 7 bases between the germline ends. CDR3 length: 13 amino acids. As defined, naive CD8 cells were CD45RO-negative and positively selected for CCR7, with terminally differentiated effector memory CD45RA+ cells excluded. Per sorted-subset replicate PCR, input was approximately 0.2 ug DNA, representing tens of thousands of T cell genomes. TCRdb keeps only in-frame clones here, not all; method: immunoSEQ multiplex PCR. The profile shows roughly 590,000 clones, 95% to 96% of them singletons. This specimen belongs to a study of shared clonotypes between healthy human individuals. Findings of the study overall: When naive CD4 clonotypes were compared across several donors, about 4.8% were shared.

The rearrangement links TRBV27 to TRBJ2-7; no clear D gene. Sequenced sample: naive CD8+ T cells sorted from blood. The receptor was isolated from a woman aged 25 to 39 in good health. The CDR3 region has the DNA TGTGCCAGCAGTTTAGGGGTCCCCTACGAGCAGTACTTC. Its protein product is CASSLGVPYEQYF.